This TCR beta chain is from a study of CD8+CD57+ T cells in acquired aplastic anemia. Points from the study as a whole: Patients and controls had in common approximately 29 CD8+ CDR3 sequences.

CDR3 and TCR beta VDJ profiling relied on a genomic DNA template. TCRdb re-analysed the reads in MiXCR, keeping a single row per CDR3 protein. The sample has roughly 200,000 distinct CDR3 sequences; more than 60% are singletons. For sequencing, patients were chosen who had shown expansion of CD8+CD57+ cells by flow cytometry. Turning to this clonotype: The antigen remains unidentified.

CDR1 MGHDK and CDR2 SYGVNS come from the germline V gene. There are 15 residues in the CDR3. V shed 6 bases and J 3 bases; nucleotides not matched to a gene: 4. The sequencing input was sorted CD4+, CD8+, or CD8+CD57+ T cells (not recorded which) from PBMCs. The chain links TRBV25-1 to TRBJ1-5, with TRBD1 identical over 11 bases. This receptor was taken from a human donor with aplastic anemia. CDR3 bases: TGTGCCAGCAGAGGACAGGGGGCCTCCAATCAGCCCCAGCATTTT. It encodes CASRGQGASNQPQHF.